The sequence of this T cell receptor beta chain was determined in a study of T cell responses to AZD1222 COVID-19 vaccine. The CDR3 consists of 13 residues. Trimming removed 2 bases from V and 9 bases from J, with 11 bases in between. Germline V gene lookup returns CDR1 SNHLY and CDR2 FYNNEI. Generated by immunoSEQ multiplex PCR, the TCRdb table keeps only in-frame clones and is missing some. Of some 100,000 clones listed, 90% to 95% are singletons. The sample consisted of peripheral blood, taken 28 days after the second AZD1222 dose. V gene TRBV2 combines with J gene TRBJ1-5; D call uncertain. This receptor was obtained from an adult who received the AZD1222 COVID-19 vaccine. CDR3 protein: CASSERETLPQHF. The CDR3 DNA sequence: TGTGCCAGCAGTGAACGGGAGACACTGCCCCAGCATTTT.